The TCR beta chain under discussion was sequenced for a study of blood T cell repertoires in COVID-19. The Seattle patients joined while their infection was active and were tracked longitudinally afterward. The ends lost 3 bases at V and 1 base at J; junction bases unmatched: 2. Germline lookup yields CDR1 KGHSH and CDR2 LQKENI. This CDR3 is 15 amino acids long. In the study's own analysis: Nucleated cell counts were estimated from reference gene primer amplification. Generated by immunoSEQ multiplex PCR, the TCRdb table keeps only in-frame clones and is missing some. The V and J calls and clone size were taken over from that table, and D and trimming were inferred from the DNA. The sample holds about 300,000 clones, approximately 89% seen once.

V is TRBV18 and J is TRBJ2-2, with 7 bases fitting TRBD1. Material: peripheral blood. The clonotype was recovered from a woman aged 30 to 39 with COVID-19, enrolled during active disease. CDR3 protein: CASSPRTGNTGELFF. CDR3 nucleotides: TGTGCCAGCTCACCTAGGACAGGGAACACCGGGGAGCTGTTTTTT.